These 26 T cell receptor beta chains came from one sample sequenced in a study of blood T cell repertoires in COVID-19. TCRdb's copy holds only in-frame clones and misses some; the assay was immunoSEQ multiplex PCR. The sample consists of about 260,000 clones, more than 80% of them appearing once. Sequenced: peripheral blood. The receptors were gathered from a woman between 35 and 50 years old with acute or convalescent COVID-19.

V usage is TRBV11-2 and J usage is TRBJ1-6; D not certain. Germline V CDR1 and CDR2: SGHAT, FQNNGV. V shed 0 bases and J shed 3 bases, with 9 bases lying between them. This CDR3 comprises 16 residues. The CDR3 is CASSLDSRNYNSPLHF. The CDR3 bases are TGTGCCAGCAGCTTAGACTCCAGGAACTATAATTCACCCCTCCACTTT.

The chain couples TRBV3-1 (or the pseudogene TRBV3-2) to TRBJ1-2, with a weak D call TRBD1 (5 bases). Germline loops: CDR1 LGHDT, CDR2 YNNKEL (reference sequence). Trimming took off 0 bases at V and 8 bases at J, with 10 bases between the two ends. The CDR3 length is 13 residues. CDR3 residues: CASSQDRVGGYTF. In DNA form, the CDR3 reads TGTGCCAGCAGCCAAGACAGGGTGGGCGGCTACACCTTC.

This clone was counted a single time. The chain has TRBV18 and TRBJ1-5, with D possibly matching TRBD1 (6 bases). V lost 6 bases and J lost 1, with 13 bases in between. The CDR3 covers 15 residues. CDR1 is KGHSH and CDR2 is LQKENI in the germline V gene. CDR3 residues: CASSLGGGSNQPQHF. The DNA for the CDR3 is TGTGCCAGCTCCCTAGGGGGGGGGAGCAATCAGCCCCAGCATTTT.

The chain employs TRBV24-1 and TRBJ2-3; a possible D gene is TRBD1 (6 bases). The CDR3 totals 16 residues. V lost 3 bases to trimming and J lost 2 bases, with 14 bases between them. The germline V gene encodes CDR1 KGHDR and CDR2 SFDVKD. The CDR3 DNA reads TGTGCCACCAGTGATGCGGACAGAACCCACACAGATACGCAGTATTTT. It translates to CATSDADRTHTDTQYF.

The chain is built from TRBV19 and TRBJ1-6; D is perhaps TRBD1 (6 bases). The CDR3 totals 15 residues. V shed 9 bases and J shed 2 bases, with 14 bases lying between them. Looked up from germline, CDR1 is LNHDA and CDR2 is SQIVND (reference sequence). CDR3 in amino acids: CASHRDGAYNSPLHF. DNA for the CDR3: TGTGCCAGCCACAGGGATGGGGCCTATAATTCACCCCTCCACTTT. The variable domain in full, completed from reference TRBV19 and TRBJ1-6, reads DGGITQSPKYLFRKEGQNVTLSCEQNLNHDAMYWYRQDPGQGLRLIYYSQIVNDFQKGDIAEGYSVSREKKESFPLTVTSAQKNPTAFYLCASHRDGAYNSPLHFGNGTRLTVT.

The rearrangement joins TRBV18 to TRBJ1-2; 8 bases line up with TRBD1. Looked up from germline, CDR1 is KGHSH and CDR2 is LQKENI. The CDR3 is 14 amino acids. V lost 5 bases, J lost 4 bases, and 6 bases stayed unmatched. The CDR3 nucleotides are TGTGCCAGCTCAAGCGACAGGGGTACCTATGGCTACACCTTC. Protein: CASSSDRGTYGYTF.

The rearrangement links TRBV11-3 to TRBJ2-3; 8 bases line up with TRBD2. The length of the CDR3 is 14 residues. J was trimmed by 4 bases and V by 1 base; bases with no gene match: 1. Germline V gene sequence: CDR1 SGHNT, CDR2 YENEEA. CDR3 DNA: TGTGCCAGCAGCTTAGCGGGGGGGTCAGATACGCAGTATTTT. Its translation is CASSLAGGSDTQYF. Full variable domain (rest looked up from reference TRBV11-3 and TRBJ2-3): EAGVVQSPRYKIIEKKQPVAFWCNPISGHNTLYWYLQNLGQGPELLIRYENEEAVDDSQLPKDRFSAERLKGVDSTLKIQPAELGDSAVYLCASSLAGGSDTQYFGPGTRLTVL.

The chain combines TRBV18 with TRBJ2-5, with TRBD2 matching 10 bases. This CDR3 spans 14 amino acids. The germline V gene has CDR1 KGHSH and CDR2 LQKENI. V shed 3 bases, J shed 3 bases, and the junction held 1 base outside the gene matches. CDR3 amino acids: CASSPLAGEETQYF. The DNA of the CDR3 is TGTGCCAGCTCACCGCTAGCGGGAGAAGAGACCCAGTACTTC.

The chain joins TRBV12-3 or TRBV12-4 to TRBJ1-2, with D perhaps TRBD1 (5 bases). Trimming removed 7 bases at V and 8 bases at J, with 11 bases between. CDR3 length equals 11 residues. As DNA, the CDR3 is TGTGCCAGCACCTACCGGGGGGGCTACACCTTC. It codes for CASTYRGGYTF.

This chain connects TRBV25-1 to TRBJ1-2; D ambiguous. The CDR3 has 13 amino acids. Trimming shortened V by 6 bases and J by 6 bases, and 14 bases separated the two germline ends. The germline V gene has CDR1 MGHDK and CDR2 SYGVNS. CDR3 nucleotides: TGTGCCAGCAGGTCTACGTCGCGCGATGGCTACACCTTC. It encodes CASRSTSRDGYTF.

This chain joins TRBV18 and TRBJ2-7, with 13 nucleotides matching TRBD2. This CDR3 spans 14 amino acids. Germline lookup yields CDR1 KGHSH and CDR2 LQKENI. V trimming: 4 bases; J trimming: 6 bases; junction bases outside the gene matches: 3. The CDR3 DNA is TGTGCCAGCTCACTCGGACTAGCGGGAGCCGAGCAGTACGTC. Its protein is CASSLGLAGAEQYV.

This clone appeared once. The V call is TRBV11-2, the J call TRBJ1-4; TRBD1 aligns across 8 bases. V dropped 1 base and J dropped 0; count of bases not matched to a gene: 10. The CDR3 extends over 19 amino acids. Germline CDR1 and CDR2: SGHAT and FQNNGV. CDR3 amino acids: CASSLVFGTGVATNEKLFF. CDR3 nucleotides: TGTGCCAGCAGCTTAGTTTTCGGGACAGGAGTTGCAACTAATGAAAAACTGTTTTTT.

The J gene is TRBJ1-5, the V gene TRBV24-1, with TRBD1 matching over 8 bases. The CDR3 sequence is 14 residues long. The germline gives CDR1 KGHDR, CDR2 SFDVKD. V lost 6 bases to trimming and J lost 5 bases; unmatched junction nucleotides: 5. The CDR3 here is CATSPGGRHQPQHF. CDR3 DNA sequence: TGTGCCACCAGTCCAGGGGGCAGGCATCAGCCCCAGCATTTT.

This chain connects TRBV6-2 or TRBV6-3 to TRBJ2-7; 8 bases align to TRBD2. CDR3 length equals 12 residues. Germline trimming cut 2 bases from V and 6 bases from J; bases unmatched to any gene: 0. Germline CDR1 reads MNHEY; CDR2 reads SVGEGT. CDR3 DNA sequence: TGTGCCAGCAGTTACCGGGGGGGCGAGCAGTACGTC. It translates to CASSYRGGEQYV.

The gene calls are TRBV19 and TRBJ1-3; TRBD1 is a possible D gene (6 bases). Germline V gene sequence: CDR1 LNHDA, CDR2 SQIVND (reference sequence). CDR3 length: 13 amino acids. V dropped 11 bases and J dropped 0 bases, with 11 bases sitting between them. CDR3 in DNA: TGTGCCTCGTCCAGGGGCTCTGGAAACACCATATATTTT. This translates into CASSRGSGNTIYF. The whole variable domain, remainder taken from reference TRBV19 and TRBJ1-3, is DGGITQSPKYLFRKEGQNVTLSCEQNLNHDAMYWYRQDPGQGLRLIYYSQIVNDFQKGDIAEGYSVSREKKESFPLTVTSAQKNPTAFYLCASSRGSGNTIYFGEGSWLTVV.

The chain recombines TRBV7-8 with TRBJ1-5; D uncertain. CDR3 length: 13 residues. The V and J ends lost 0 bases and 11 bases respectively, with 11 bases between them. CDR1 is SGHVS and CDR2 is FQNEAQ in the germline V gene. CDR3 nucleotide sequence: TGTGCCAGCAGCTTAGCGCCCACGGAGTCCCAGCATTTT. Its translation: CASSLAPTESQHF.

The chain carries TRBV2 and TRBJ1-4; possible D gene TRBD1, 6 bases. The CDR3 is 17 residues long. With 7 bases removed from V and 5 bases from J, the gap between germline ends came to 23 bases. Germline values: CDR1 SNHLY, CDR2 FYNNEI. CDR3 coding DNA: TGTGCCAGCAAACAAGAGTCGAGGACAGCCCCAAATGAAAAACTGTTTTTT. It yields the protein CASKQESRTAPNEKLFF.

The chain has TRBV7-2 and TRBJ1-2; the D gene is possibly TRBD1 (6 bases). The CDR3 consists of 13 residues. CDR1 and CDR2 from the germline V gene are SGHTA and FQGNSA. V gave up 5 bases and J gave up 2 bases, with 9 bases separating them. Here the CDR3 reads CASSRTGNYGYTF. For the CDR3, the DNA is TGTGCCAGCAGCCGAACAGGGAACTATGGCTACACCTTC. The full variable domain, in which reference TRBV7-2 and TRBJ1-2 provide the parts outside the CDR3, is GAGVSQSPSNKVTEKGKDVELRCDPISGHTALYWYRQSLGQGLEFLIYFQGNSAPDKSGLPSDRFSAERTGGSVSTLTIQRTQQEDSAVYLCASSRTGNYGYTFGSGTRLTVV.

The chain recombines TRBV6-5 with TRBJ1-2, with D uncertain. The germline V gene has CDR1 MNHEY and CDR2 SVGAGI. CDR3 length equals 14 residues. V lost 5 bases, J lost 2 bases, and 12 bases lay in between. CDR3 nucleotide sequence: TGTGCCAGCAGTCGAGCCGGAGCCAACTATGGCTACACCTTC. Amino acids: CASSRAGANYGYTF.

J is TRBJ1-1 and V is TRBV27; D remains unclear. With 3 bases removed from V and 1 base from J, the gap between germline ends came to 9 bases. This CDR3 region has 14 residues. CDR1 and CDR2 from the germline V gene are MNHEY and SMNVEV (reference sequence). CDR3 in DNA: TGTGCCAGCAGTTTCCGACACTCGAACACTGAAGCTTTCTTT. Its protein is CASSFRHSNTEAFF.

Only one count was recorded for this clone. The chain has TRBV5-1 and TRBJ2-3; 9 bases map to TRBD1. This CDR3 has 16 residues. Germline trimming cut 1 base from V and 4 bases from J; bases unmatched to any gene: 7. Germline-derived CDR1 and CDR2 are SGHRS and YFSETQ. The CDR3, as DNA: TGCGCCAGCAGCTTGACGACAGGGGGAGGGTCAGATACGCAGTATTTT. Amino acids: CASSLTTGGGSDTQYF.

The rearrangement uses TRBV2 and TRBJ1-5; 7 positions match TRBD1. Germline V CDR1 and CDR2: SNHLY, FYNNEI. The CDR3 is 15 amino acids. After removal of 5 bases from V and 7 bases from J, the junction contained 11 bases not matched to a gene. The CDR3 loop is CASSYYRGGMQPQHF. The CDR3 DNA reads TGTGCCAGCAGTTACTACAGGGGCGGGATGCAGCCCCAGCATTTT.

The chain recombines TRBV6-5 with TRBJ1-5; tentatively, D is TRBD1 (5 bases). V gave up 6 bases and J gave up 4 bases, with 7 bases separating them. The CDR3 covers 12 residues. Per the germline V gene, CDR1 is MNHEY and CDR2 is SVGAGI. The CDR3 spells CASSQGNQPQHF. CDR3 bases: TGTGCCAGCAGCCAGGGTAATCAGCCCCAGCATTTT.

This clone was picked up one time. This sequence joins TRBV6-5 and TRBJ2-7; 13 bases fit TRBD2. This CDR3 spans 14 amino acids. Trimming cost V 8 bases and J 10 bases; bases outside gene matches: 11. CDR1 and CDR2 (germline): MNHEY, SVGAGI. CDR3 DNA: TGTGCCAGCCGATCAGGACTAGCGGGGGCCCTTCAGTACGTC. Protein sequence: CASRSGLAGALQYV.

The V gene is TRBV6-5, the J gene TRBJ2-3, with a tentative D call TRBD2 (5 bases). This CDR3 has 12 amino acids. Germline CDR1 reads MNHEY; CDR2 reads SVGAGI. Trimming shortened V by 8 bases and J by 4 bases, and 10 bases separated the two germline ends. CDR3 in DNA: TGTGCCAGCCGGCTAGCCCCAGATACGCAGTATTTT. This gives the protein CASRLAPDTQYF.

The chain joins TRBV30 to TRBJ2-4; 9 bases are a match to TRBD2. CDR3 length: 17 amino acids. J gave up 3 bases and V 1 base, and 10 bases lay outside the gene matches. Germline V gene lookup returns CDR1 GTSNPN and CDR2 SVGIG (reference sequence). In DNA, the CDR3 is TGTGCCTGGAGTGCGGGCGGGGGGGCGTCCTACAAAAACATTCAGTACTTC. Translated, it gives CAWSAGGGASYKNIQYF.